This T cell receptor beta chain was recovered during a study of identical twins. This CDR3 contains 13 residues. The germline V and J ends were trimmed by 4 bases and 1 base, with 6 bases remaining between them. Germline lookup yields CDR1 KGHDR and CDR2 SFDVKD. Each CDR3 protein gets one entry after TCRdb re-called the 5' RACE reads with MiXCR. Among 300,000 to 400,000 distinct CDR3 sequences, 9% to 10% were seen once, and the ten largest hold roughly 9%. The specimen sequenced was naive T cells sorted from blood. This clonotype was sampled from a woman aged 50 to 60 in good health. This rearrangement joins TRBV24-1 to TRBJ2-5; D uncertain. DNA of the CDR3: TGTGCCACCAGTGACCCCTTCCAAGAGACCCAGTACTTC. This codes for CATSDPFQETQYF.